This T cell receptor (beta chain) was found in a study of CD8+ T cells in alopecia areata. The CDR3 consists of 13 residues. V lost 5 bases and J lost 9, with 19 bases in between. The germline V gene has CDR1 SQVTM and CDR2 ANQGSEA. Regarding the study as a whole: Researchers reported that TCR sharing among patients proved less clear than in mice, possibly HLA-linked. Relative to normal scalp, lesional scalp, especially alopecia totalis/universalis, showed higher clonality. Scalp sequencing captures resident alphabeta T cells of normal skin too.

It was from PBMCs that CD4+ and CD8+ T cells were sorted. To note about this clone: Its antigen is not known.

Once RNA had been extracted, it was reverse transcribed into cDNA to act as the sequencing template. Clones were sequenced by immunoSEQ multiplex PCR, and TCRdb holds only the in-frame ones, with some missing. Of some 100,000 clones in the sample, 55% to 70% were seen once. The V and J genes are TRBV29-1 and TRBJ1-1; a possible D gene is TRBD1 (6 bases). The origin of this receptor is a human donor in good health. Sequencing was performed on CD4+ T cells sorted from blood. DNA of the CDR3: TGCAGCGTTACAAAGGGAGGGGGAGGAAAAGCTTTCTTT. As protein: CSVTKGGGGKAFF.